The sequence of this T cell receptor beta chain was determined in a study of identical twins. MiXCR, applied by TCRdb to the 5' RACE reads, yields one record per CDR3 protein. The sample holds a few hundred thousand distinct CDR3 sequences, 9.5% to 10% seen once. The same specimen was also included in a second study, on yellow fever vaccine responses in identical twins.

This TCR derives from a woman under 30 in good health. The specimen was PBMCs.

The CDR3 reads CASSPQQGQDWAGANVLTF. In DNA form, the CDR3 reads TGTGCCAGCAGCCCCCAGCAAGGACAGGACTGGGCTGGGGCCAACGTCCTGACTTTC. The V and J genes are TRBV11-2 and TRBJ2-6; TRBD1 aligns across 7 bases. Germline assignment: CDR1 SGHAT and CDR2 FQNNGV. V dropped 5 bases and J dropped 2; count of bases not matched to a gene: 15. The CDR3 extends over 19 amino acids.